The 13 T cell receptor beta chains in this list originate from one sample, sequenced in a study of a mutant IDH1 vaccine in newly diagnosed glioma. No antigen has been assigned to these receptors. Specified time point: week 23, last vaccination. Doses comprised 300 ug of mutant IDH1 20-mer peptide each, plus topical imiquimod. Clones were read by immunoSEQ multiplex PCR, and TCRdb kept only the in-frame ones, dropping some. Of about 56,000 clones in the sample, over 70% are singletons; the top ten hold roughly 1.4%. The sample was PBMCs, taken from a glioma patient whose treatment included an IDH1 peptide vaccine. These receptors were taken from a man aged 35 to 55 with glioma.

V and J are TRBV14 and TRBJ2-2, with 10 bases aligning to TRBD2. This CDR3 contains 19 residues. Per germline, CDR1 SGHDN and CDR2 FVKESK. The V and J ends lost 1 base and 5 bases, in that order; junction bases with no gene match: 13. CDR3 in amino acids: CASSQVTSGYGIGTGELFF. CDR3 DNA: TGTGCCAGCAGCCAAGTGACTAGCGGGTACGGGATAGGAACCGGGGAGCTGTTTTTT.

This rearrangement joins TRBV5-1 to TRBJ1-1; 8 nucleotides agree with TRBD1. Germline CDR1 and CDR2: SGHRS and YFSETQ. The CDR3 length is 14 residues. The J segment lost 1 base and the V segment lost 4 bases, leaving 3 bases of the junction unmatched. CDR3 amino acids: CASSPQGANTEAFF. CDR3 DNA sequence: TGCGCCAGCAGCCCCCAGGGGGCGAACACTGAAGCTTTCTTT.

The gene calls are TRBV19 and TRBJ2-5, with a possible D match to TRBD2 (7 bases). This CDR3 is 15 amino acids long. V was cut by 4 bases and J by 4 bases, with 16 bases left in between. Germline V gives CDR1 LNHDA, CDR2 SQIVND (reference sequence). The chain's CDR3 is CASSKHQGGGETQYF. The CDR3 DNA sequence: TGTGCCAGTAGTAAACACCAGGGAGGGGGAGAGACCCAGTACTTC.

As DNA, the CDR3 is TGCGCCAGCAGCCAGGGACAGCCTCTGGACGAGCAGTACTTC. Translating gives CASSQGQPLDEQYF. The chain has TRBV5-1 and TRBJ2-7, with TRBD1 matching over 7 bases. J lost 5 bases, V lost 4 bases, and 9 bases had no gene match. Germline lookup yields CDR1 SGHRS and CDR2 YFSETQ. There are 14 residues in the CDR3. The full variable domain, rest sourced from reference TRBV5-1 and TRBJ2-7, is KAGVTQTPRYLIKTRGQQVTLSCSPISGHRSVSWYQQTPGQGLQFLFEYFSETQRNKGNFPGRFSGRQFSNSRSEMNVSTLELGDSALYLCASSQGQPLDEQYFGPGTRLTVT.

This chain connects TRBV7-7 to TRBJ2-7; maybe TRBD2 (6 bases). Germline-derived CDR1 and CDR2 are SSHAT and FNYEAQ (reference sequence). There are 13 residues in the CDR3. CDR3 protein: CARRFGTPREQYF. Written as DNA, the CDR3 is TGTGCTAGGAGGTTCGGGACTCCACGTGAGCAGTACTTC.

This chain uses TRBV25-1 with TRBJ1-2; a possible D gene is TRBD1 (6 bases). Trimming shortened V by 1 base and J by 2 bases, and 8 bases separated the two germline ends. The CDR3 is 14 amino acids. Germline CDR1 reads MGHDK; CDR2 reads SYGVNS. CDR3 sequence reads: CASSESDRNYGYTF. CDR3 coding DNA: TGTGCCAGCAGTGAATCGGACAGAAACTATGGCTACACCTTC.

The CDR3 DNA reads TGTGCCAGTAGTGCATACAGGGGGGAGGGCAATCAGCCCCAGCATTTT. As protein: CASSAYRGEGNQPQHF. The chain employs TRBV19 and TRBJ1-5, with 8 bases matching TRBD1. The germline CDR1 and CDR2 sequences are LNHDA and SQIVND (reference sequence). CDR3 length: 16 residues. The V segment lost 5 bases and the J segment 2 bases; nucleotides outside the gene matches: 8.

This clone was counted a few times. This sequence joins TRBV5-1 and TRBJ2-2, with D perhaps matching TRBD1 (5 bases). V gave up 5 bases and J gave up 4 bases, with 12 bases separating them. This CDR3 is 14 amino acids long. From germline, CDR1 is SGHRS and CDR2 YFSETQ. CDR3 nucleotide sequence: TGCGCCAGCAGTACCCAGGGCGGCACCGGGGAGCTGTTTTTT. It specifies CASSTQGGTGELFF.

CDR3 amino acids: CASSSTGGRDTQYF. The CDR3 bases are TGTGCCAGCAGCTCGACAGGGGGCAGAGATACGCAGTATTTT. This chain uses TRBV7-3 with TRBJ2-3, with TRBD1 identical over 10 bases. The V gene's germline CDR1 is SGHTA and CDR2 FQGTGA. This CDR3 has 14 amino acids. Germline trimming cut 4 bases from V and 5 bases from J; bases unmatched to any gene: 3.

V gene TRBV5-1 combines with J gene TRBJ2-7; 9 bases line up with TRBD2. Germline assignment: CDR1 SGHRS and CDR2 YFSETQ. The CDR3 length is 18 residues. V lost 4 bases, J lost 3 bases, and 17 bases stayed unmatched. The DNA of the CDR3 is TGCGCCAGCAGCCCGGGGGCGACACGGCTAGCGGGAAACTACGAGCAGTACTTC. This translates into CASSPGATRLAGNYEQYF. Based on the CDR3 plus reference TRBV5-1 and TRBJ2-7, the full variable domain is KAGVTQTPRYLIKTRGQQVTLSCSPISGHRSVSWYQQTPGQGLQFLFEYFSETQRNKGNFPGRFSGRQFSNSRSEMNVSTLELGDSALYLCASSPGATRLAGNYEQYFGPGTRLTVT.

The CDR3 region is CASSPLRETYEQYF. The CDR3 nucleotides read TGTGCCAGCAGCCCGCTGCGCGAAACCTACGAGCAGTACTTC. This chain connects TRBV4-2 to TRBJ2-7; D uncertain. Germline V CDR1 and CDR2: LGHNA, YNFKEQ. This CDR3 is built from 14 residues. V was clipped by 4 bases and J by 2 bases, with 12 bases between them.

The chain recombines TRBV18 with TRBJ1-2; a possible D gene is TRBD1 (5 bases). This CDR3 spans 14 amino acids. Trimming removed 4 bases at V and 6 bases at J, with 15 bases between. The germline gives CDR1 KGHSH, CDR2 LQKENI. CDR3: CASSLDRMRNGYTF. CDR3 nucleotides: TGTGCCAGCTCACTTGACAGAATGAGGAATGGCTACACCTTC.

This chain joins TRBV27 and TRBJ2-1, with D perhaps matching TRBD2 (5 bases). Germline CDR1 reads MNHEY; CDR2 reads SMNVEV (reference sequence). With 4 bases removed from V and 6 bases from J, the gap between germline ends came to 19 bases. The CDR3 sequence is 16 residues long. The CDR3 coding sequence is TGTGCCAGCAGTTCCAGGACTTTGTGGCTTCTCAATGAGCAGTTCTTC. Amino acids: CASSSRTLWLLNEQFF.